The clone carrying this T cell receptor beta chain has only a few counts. What it binds is unknown. This entry belongs to a study of blood T cells in healthy people across ages. Investigators took around 10 milliliters of peripheral blood from every donor. Study-wide results and caveats: Diversity of TCR beta correlated strongly with naive T cell percentage. The study found more naive CD4+ cells and higher diversity in long-lived than aged donors.

A second PCR of roughly 7 to 11 cycles used a sample-barcoded 5' primer and a J-beta primer mix. TCRdb processed the 5' RACE reads anew with MiXCR; each CDR3 protein has one entry. The sample includes some 760,000 distinct CDR3 sequences, approximately 25% seen only once; the top ten take 9.4%. The CDR3 totals 15 residues. From germline, CDR1 is SGHRS and CDR2 YFSETQ. The sample also formed part of further work on T cells of mothers and their children.

This chain joins TRBV5-1 and TRBJ2-5; 15 bases map to TRBD2. The J call is uncertain, as TRBJ2-1 better fits the DNA end. The specimen was blood. This TCR was sampled from a boy aged 10-17 years in good health. This chain's CDR3 is CASSAGLAGGDEQFF. CDR3 DNA: TGCGCCAGCAGCGCGGGACTAGCGGGGGGAGATGAGCAGTTCTTC.